This T cell receptor beta chain is drawn from a study of blood T cell repertoires in COVID-19. Study as a whole: The United States, Italy and Spain provided the acute and convalescent COVID-19 samples. The cDNA or gDNA used as material had been derived from T cells, B-cell-depleted T cells, or PBMCs.

Assay: immunoSEQ multiplex PCR; the TCRdb copy retains only in-frame clones and omits some. The repertoire has around 70,000 clones, 80% to 90% of them found once; the top ten carry 15% to 20%. The V end lost 6 bases, the J end lost 3 bases, and 19 bases lay between the germline ends. This CDR3 is 16 amino acids long. CDR1 is MNHEY and CDR2 is SVGEGT in the germline V gene. The sequence was collected from a woman aged 55-75 years with acute or convalescent COVID-19. This sequence joins TRBV6-2 or TRBV6-3 and TRBJ2-3, with D perhaps TRBD1 (7 bases). Sequenced sample: peripheral blood. CDR3 nucleotides: TGTGCCAGCAGCGAATTGCGGGACAGACTTACAGATACGCAGTATTTT. As protein: CASSELRDRLTDTQYF.